What follows are 21 T cell receptor beta chains derived from one specimen sequenced in a study of blood T cell repertoires in COVID-19. Data came from immunoSEQ multiplex PCR; TCRdb stores just in-frame clones and leaves some out. The data show fewer than 350,000 clones, with approximately 90% seen just once and roughly 4.3% held by the top ten. The sequenced sample was PBMCs or T cells enriched from blood (not recorded which). These receptors all come from a woman aged 25-40 years with acute COVID-19.

This chain uses TRBV19 with TRBJ1-4, with 8 bases aligning to TRBD1. Germline CDR1 is LNHDA and CDR2 is SQIVND (reference sequence). The CDR3 is made up of 13 amino acids. Trimming took 7 bases from V and 7 from J; bases not matched to a gene: 5. CDR3 nucleotides: TGTGCCAGTACGGACAGGGCAACTGAAAAACTGTTTTTT. Translation gives CASTDRATEKLFF.

The chain carries TRBV5-8 and TRBJ2-1, with TRBD2 matching over 13 bases. The CDR3 covers 18 residues. V shed 3 bases, J shed 0 bases, and the junction held 6 bases outside the gene matches. From germline, CDR1 is SGHTS and CDR2 YDEGEE. CDR3 nucleotide sequence: TGTGCCAGCAGCTGGGGACTAGCGGGAACAAGCTCCTACAATGAGCAGTTCTTC. This gives the protein CASSWGLAGTSSYNEQFF.

This clone was counted a few times. V is TRBV29-1 and J is TRBJ2-3, with D perhaps matching TRBD2 (6 bases). The CDR3 has 10 amino acids. Looked up from germline, CDR1 is SQVTM and CDR2 is ANQGSEA. Trimming took 6 bases from V and 9 from J, leaving 10 bases between them. The CDR3 DNA is TGCAGCGTGGGGGGAGCGACGCAGTATTTT. Translated: CSVGGATQYF.

This clone was observed a handful of times. The V and J genes are TRBV5-1 and TRBJ2-7; 7 nucleotides agree with TRBD2. J lost 4 bases, V lost 3 bases, and 7 bases had no gene match. The CDR3 has 14 residues. Per the germline V gene, CDR1 is SGHRS and CDR2 is YFSETQ. CDR3: CASSSYGEGYEQYF. The CDR3 DNA follows: TGCGCCAGCAGCTCCTACGGGGAGGGATACGAGCAGTACTTC.

The chain joins TRBV3-1 (or the pseudogene TRBV3-2) to TRBJ2-1; 11 bases fit TRBD2. The CDR3 loop spans 15 amino acids. Germline loops: CDR1 LGHDT, CDR2 YNNKEL (reference sequence). The J segment lost 9 bases and the V segment lost 2 bases, leaving 6 bases of the junction unmatched. CDR3 bases: TGTGCCAGCAGCCAAATACTAGCGGGAGTGGTTGAGCAGTTCTTC. Encoded protein: CASSQILAGVVEQFF.

The V and J genes are TRBV15 and TRBJ2-3, with 13 bases aligning to TRBD2. Per germline, CDR1 LNHNV and CDR2 YYDKDF (reference sequence). The CDR3 has 18 residues. The V gene end was trimmed by 0 bases and the J gene end by 3 bases; junction bases not matched to a gene: 6. The DNA of the CDR3 is TGTGCCACCAGCAGAGAACTAGCGGGAGGGCCTGATACAGATACGCAGTATTTT. It codes for CATSRELAGGPDTDTQYF.

The chain recombines TRBV19 with TRBJ1-5; 11 nucleotides line up with TRBD1. The length of the CDR3 is 17 residues. Germline V gene data show CDR1 as LNHDA and CDR2 as SQIVND (reference sequence). The V gene end was trimmed by 5 bases and the J gene end by 8 bases; junction bases not matched to a gene: 14. The CDR3 DNA sequence: TGTGCCAGTAGTCCTCGGGACAGGGGGAGAAGACTTGAGCCCCAGCATTTT. Translated, it gives CASSPRDRGRRLEPQHF.

V usage is TRBV19 and J usage is TRBJ2-1; D perhaps matches TRBD2 (6 bases). Germline-derived CDR1 and CDR2 are LNHDA and SQIVND (reference sequence). The CDR3 spans 15 residues. Trimming pared 7 bases from V and 8 bases from J, leaving 21 bases between. In nucleotides, the CDR3 is TGTGCCAGTACTGTCCGGGACTCCCTTACGCATGAGCAGTTCTTC. This gives the protein CASTVRDSLTHEQFF.

The rearrangement links TRBV18 to TRBJ2-5; maybe TRBD1 (6 bases). V dropped 2 bases and J dropped 1 base, with 11 bases sitting between them. CDR1 is KGHSH, CDR2 LQKENI, per germline. This CDR3 has 15 amino acids. CDR3 sequence: CASSPNRDTQETQYF. CDR3 coding DNA: TGTGCCAGCTCACCAAACCGGGACACCCAAGAGACCCAGTACTTC.

The rearrangement joins TRBV6-5 to TRBJ2-4; TRBD2 agrees at 7 bases. V was pared by 1 base and J by 3 bases, with 6 bases of the junction left unmatched. From germline, CDR1 is MNHEY and CDR2 SVGAGI. CDR3 length: 16 amino acids. The CDR3 DNA reads as TGTGCCAGCAGTTACTTGGCGGGAGATGGCAAAAACATTCAGTACTTC. Residues: CASSYLAGDGKNIQYF.

This sequence joins TRBV5-5 and TRBJ2-7; possible D gene TRBD2, 5 bases. CDR1 and CDR2 from the germline V gene are SGHKS and YYEKEE (reference sequence). V gave up 1 base and J gave up 0 bases, with 11 bases separating them. The CDR3 covers 15 residues. CDR3 in DNA: TGTGCCAGCAGCTTGTTTAGCGAAAGCTCCTACGAGCAGTACTTC. Translated, it gives CASSLFSESSYEQYF.

This chain links TRBV30 with TRBJ1-2; TRBD1 matches at 8 bases. This CDR3 is 13 amino acids long. Germline assignment: CDR1 GTSNPN and CDR2 SVGIG (reference sequence). V shed 0 bases and J 10 bases; nucleotides not matched to a gene: 7. CDR3 bases: TGTGCCTGGAGTGTAGCGCAGGGGGCATTCTACACCTTC. Its translation is CAWSVAQGAFYTF.

V is TRBV7-2 and J is TRBJ1-5, with a possible D match to TRBD1 (5 bases). The V and J ends lost 5 bases and 0 bases respectively, with 17 bases between them. Germline values: CDR1 SGHTA, CDR2 FQGNSA. The CDR3 sequence is 17 residues long. The CDR3 region is CASSLTTTEFSNQPQHF. The CDR3 nucleotides read TGTGCCAGCAGCCTTACGACGACAGAATTTAGCAATCAGCCCCAGCATTTT. Full variable domain (rest looked up from reference TRBV7-2 and TRBJ1-5): GAGVSQSPSNKVTEKGKDVELRCDPISGHTALYWYRQSLGQGLEFLIYFQGNSAPDKSGLPSDRFSAERTGGSVSTLTIQRTQQEDSAVYLCASSLTTTEFSNQPQHFGDGTRLSIL.

This clone was observed a few times. The chain couples TRBV6-1 to TRBJ2-1; perhaps TRBD2 as D (5 bases). The germline CDR1 and CDR2 sequences are MNHNS and SASEGT. This CDR3 has 14 residues. V gave up 2 bases and J gave up 7 bases, with 12 bases separating them. Here the CDR3 DNA reads TGTGCCAGCAGTGAAACGGGATCTGATAATGAGCAGTTCTTC. Its protein product is CASSETGSDNEQFF.

The CDR3 DNA reads TGTGCCAGCAGTTCCGGGACTAGTAAGTACGAGCAGTACTTC. It encodes CASSSGTSKYEQYF. This chain joins TRBV28 and TRBJ2-7; 8 positions match TRBD2. CDR1 is MDHEN, CDR2 SYDVKM, per germline. The CDR3 is 14 amino acids. V trimming: 4 bases; J trimming: 4 bases; junction bases outside the gene matches: 6.

V gene TRBV3-1 (or the pseudogene TRBV3-2) combines with J gene TRBJ2-7, with 8 bases fitting TRBD2. The CDR3 totals 15 residues. V lost 2 bases, J lost 6 bases, and 9 bases stayed unmatched. CDR1 LGHDT and CDR2 YNNKEL come from the germline V gene (reference sequence). The chain's CDR3 is CASSQRLGLGVEQYF. Here the CDR3 DNA reads TGTGCCAGCAGCCAAAGATTGGGACTAGGTGTCGAGCAGTACTTC.

The rearrangement joins TRBV7-6 to TRBJ1-2; 7 bases are shared with TRBD1. The CDR3 runs 14 residues. Germline V CDR1 and CDR2: SGHVS, FNYEAQ. V gave up 1 base and J gave up 6 bases; unmatched junction bases: 5. The CDR3 region is CASSLEGQANGYTF. CDR3 DNA: TGTGCCAGCAGCTTAGAAGGACAGGCGAATGGCTACACCTTC. Full variable domain (missing parts from reference TRBV7-6 and TRBJ1-2): GAGVSQSPRYKVTKRGQDVALRCDPISGHVSLYWYRQALGQGPEFLTYFNYEAQQDKSGLPNDRFSAERPEGSISTLTIQRTEQRDSAMYRCASSLEGQANGYTFGSGTRLTVV.

In its sample, this clone is medium-sized. The chain combines TRBV6-2 or TRBV6-3 with TRBJ1-1, with unresolved D. The CDR3 covers 14 residues. The ends were cut back, 2 bases at V and 7 bases at J, with 14 bases in the middle. Germline values: CDR1 MNHEY, CDR2 SVGEGT. CDR3 DNA: TGTGCCAGCAGTTACAGTGCTGAGGGAGGTGAAGCTTTCTTT. This translates into CASSYSAEGGEAFF.

This sequence joins TRBV18 and TRBJ1-3; D is ambiguous. Germline V CDR1 and CDR2: KGHSH, LQKENI. CDR3 size: 14 residues. V was pared by 2 bases and J by 8 bases, with 13 bases between. Here the CDR3 reads CASSPGSGRDTIYF. In nucleotides, the CDR3 is TGTGCCAGCTCACCAGGCAGCGGTCGTGACACCATATATTTT.

J is TRBJ2-7 and V is TRBV3-1 (or the pseudogene TRBV3-2); D is ambiguous. The CDR3 has 13 amino acids. V was cut by 0 bases and J by 4 bases, with 7 bases left in between. In germline, CDR1 is LGHDT, CDR2 YNNKEL (reference sequence). As DNA, the CDR3 is TGTGCCAGCAGCCAAGATATGGCATACGAGCAGTACTTC. Translated: CASSQDMAYEQYF.

This clone has a single count. This chain joins TRBV28 and TRBJ1-5, with a tentative D call TRBD1 (6 bases). Germline CDR1 MDHEN, CDR2 SYDVKM. Trimming left V 5 bases short and J 11 bases short, with 10 bases between. The CDR3 contains 11 residues. CDR3 coding DNA: TGTGCCAGCAGTGTTAACAGGGCCCAGCATTTT. It is translated as CASSVNRAQHF.